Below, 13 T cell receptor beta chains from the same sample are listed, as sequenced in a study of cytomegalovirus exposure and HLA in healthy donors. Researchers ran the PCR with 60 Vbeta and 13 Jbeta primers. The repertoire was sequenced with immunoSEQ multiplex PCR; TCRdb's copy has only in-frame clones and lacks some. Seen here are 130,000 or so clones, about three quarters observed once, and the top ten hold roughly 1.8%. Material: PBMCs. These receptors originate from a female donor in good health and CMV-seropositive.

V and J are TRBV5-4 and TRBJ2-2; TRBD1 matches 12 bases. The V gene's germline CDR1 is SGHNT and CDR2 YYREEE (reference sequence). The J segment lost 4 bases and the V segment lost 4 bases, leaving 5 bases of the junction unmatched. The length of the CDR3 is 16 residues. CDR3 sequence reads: CASSLGTGGRTGELFF. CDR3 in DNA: TGTGCCAGCAGCCTCGGGACAGGGGGCCGCACCGGGGAGCTGTTTTTT.

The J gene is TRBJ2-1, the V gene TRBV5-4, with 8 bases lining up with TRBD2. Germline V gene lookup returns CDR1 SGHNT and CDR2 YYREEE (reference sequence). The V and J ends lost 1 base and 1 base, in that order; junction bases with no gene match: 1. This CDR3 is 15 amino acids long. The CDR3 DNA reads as TGTGCCAGCAGCTTGTTAGCGGGGTCCTACAATGAGCAGTTCTTC. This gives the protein CASSLLAGSYNEQFF.

The CDR3 nucleotides read TGTGCCACCGAGACAGGGTTCACTGAAGCTTTCTTT. Its protein product is CATETGFTEAFF. The chain employs TRBV6-6 and TRBJ1-1; TRBD1 matches at 7 bases. Germline values: CDR1 MNHNY, CDR2 SVGAGI (reference sequence). V lost 10 bases and J lost 4; bases outside the gene matches: 6. The CDR3 is 12 amino acids.

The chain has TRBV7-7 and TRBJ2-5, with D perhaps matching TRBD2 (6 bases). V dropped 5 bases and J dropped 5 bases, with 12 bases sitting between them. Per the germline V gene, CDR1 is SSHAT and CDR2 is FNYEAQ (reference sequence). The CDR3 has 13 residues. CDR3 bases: TGTGCCAGCAGCCGAGGGACTCTGGAGACCCAGTACTTC. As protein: CASSRGTLETQYF.

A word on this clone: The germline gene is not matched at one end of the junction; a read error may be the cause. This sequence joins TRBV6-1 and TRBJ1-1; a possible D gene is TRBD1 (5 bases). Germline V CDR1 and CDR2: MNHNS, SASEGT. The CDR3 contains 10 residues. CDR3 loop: CASRDIQFIF. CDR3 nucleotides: TGTGCCAGCAGGGACATCCAGTTCATCTTT.

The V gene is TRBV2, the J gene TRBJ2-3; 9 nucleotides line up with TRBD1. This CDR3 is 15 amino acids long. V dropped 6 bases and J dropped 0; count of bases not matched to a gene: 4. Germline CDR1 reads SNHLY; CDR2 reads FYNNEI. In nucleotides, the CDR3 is TGTGCCAGCAGAGGGACAGGGCTTAGCACAGATACGCAGTATTTT. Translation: CASRGTGLSTDTQYF.

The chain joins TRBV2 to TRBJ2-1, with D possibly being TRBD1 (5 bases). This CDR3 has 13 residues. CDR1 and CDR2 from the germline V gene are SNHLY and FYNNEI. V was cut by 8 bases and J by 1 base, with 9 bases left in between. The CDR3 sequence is CASGASSYNEQFF. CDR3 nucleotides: TGTGCCAGCGGGGCTAGTTCCTACAATGAGCAGTTCTTC.

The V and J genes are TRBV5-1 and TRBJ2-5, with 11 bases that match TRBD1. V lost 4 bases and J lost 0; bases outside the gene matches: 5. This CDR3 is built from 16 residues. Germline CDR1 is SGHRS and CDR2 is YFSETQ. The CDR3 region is CASSPGTGGYQETQYF. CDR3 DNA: TGCGCCAGCAGCCCCGGGACAGGGGGGTACCAAGAGACCCAGTACTTC. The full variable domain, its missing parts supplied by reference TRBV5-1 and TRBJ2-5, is KAGVTQTPRYLIKTRGQQVTLSCSPISGHRSVSWYQQTPGQGLQFLFEYFSETQRNKGNFPGRFSGRQFSNSRSEMNVSTLELGDSALYLCASSPGTGGYQETQYFGPGTRLLVL.

CDR3: CASRIYLGGYTF. In nucleotides, the CDR3 is TGTGCCAGCAGGATCTACCTGGGCGGCTACACCTTC. The genes are TRBV5-6 and TRBJ1-2; D is ambiguous. This CDR3 is built from 12 residues. Germline loops: CDR1 SGHDT, CDR2 YYEEEE. Trimming shortened V by 5 bases and J by 8 bases, and 13 bases separated the two germline ends.

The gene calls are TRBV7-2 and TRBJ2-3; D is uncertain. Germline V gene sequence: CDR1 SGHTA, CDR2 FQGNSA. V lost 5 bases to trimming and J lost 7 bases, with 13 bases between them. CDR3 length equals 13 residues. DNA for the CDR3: TGTGCCAGCAGCGTACTGAGAAAGCATACGCAGTATTTT. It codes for CASSVLRKHTQYF.

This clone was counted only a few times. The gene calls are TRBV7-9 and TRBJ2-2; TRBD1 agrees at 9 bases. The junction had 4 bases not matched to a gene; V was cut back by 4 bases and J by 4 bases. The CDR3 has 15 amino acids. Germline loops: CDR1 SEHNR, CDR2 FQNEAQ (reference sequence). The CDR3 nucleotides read TGTGCCAGCAGCTCACAGGGGGCGAGCACCGGGGAGCTGTTTTTT. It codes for CASSSQGASTGELFF.

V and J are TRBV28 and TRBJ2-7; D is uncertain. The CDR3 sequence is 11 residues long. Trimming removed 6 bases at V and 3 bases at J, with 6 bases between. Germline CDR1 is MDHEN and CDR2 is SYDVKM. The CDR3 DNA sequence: TGTGCCAGCAGAATCAACTACGAGCAGTACTTC. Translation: CASRINYEQYF.

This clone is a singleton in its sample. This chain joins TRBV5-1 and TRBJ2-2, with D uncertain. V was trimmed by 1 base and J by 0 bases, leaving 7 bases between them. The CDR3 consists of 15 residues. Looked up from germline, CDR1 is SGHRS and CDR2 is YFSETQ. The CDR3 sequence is CASSLMETNTGELFF. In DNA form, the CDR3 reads TGCGCCAGCAGCTTGATGGAGACGAACACCGGGGAGCTGTTTTTT.